The sequence of this T cell receptor (beta chain) was determined in a study of blood T cell repertoires in COVID-19. With 3 bases removed from V and 7 bases from J, the gap between germline ends came to 9 bases. Germline values: CDR1 SEHNR, CDR2 FQNEAQ (reference sequence). This CDR3 contains 13 residues. Profiled with immunoSEQ multiplex PCR; TCRdb holds only in-frame clones, not every one. Here the sample spans fewer than 450,000 clones, almost 90% being singletons. This chain links TRBV7-9 with TRBJ2-2, with D perhaps matching TRBD2 (5 bases). Sequenced sample: peripheral blood. The sequence was collected from a woman in her 70s with COVID-19, enrolled during active disease. CDR3 in DNA: TGTGCCAGCAGCTTTTCCGGGGACGGGGAGCTGTTTTTT. It encodes CASSFSGDGELFF.